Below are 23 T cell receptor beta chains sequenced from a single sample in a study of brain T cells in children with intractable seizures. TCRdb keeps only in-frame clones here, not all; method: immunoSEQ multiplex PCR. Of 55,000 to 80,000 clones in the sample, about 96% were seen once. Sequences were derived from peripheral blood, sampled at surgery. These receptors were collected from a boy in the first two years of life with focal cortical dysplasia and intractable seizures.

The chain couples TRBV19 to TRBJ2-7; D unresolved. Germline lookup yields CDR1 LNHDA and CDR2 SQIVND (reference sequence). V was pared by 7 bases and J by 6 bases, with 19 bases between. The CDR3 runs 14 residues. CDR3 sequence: CASMVGPELGEQYF. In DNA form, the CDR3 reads TGTGCCAGTATGGTAGGGCCAGAGCTTGGCGAGCAGTACTTC. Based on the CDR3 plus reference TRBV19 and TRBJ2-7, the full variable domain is DGGITQSPKYLFRKEGQNVTLSCEQNLNHDAMYWYRQDPGQGLRLIYYSQIVNDFQKGDIAEGYSVSREKKESFPLTVTSAQKNPTAFYLCASMVGPELGEQYFGPGTRLTVT.

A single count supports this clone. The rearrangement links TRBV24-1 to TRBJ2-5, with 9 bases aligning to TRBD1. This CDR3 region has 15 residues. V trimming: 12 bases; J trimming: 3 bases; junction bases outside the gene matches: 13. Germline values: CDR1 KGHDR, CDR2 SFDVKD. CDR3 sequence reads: CAGRHRDRAKETQYF. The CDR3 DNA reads TGTGCCGGACGACACCGGGACAGGGCCAAAGAGACCCAGTACTTC.

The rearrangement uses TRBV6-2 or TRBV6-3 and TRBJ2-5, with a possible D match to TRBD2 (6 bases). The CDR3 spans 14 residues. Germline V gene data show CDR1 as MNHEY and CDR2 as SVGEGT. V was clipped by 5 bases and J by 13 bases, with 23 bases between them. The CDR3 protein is CASSVRDFSKPLYF. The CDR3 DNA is TGTGCCAGCAGTGTCAGGGACTTCTCGAAACCCCTGTACTTC.

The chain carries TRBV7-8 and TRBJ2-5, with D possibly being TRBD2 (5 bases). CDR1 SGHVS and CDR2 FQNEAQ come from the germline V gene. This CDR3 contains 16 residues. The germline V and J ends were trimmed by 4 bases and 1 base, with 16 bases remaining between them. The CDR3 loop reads CASSSLGNTLQETQYF. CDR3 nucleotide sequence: TGTGCCAGCAGCTCACTCGGGAATACCCTCCAAGAGACCCAGTACTTC.

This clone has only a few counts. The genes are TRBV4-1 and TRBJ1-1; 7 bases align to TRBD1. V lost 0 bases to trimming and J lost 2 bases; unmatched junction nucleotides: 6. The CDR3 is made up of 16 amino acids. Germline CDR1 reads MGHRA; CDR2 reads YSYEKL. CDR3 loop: CASSQEDRALNTEAFF. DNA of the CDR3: TGCGCCAGCAGCCAAGAAGACAGGGCTCTAAACACTGAAGCTTTCTTT.

The CDR3 protein is CASSLAPTGEYGNTIYF. DNA for the CDR3: TGTGCCAGCAGCTTAGCCCCGACAGGGGAGTACGGAAACACCATATATTTT. The chain carries TRBV11-3 and TRBJ1-3; TRBD1 matches 8 bases. The CDR3 spans 17 residues. Unmatched junction bases numbered 9, after V lost 1 base and J lost 4 bases. Germline lookup yields CDR1 SGHNT and CDR2 YENEEA.

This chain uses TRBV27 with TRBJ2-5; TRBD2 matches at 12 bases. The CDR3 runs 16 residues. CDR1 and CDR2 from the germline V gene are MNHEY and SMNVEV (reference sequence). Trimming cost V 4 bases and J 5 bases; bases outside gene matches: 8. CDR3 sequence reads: CASSSLAGGRRETQYF. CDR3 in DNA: TGTGCCAGCAGTTCTCTAGCGGGGGGGCGGCGGGAGACCCAGTACTTC.

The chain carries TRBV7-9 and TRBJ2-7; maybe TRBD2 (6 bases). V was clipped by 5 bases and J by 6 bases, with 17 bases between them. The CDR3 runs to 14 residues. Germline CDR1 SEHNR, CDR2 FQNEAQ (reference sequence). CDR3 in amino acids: CASSPGTRVFEQYF. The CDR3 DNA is TGTGCCAGCAGCCCCGGGACTCGGGTGTTCGAGCAGTACTTC.

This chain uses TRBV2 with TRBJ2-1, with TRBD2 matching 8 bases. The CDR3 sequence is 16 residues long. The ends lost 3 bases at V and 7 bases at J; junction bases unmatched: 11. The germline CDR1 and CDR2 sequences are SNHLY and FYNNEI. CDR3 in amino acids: CASSDGPGLVGNEQFF. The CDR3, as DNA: TGTGCCAGCAGTGATGGGCCGGGACTAGTGGGTAATGAGCAGTTCTTC.

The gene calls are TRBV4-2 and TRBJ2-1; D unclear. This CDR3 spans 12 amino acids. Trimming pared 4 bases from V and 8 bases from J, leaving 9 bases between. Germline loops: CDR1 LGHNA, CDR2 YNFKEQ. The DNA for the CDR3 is TGTGCCAGCAGCCCCCCACACGATGAGCAGTTCTTC. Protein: CASSPPHDEQFF.

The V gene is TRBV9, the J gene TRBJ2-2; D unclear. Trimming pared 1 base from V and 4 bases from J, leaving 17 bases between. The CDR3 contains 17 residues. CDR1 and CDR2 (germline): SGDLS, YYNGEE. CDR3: CASSVSRRTRSTGELFF. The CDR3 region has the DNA TGTGCCAGCAGCGTAAGTCGACGGACCAGGAGCACCGGGGAGCTGTTTTTT.

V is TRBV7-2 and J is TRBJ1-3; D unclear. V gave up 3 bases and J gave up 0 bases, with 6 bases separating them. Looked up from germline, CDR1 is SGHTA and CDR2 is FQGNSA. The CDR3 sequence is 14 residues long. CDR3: CASSLTSSGNTIYF. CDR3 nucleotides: TGTGCCAGCAGCTTGACGAGCTCTGGAAACACCATATATTTT. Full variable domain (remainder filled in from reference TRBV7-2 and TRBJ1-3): GAGVSQSPSNKVTEKGKDVELRCDPISGHTALYWYRQSLGQGLEFLIYFQGNSAPDKSGLPSDRFSAERTGGSVSTLTIQRTQQEDSAVYLCASSLTSSGNTIYFGEGSWLTVV.

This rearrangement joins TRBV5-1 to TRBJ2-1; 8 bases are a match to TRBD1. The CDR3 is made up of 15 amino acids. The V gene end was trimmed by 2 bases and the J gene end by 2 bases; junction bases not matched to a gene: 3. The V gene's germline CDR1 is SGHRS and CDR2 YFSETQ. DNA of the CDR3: TGCGCCAGCAGCTTAGGACAGGGAGCCTACAATGAGCAGTTCTTC. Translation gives CASSLGQGAYNEQFF.

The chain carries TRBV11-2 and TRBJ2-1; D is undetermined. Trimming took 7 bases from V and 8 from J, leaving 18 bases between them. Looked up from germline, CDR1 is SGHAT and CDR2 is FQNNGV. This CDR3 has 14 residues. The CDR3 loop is CASNLHANRDEQFF. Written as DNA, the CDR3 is TGTGCCAGCAACCTACACGCGAATCGCGATGAGCAGTTCTTC.

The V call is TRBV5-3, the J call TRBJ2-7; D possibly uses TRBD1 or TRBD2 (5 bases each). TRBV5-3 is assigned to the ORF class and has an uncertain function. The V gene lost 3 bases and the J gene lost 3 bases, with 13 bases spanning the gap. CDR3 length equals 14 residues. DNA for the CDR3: TGTGCCAGAAGCTCGGGACGGGTCGTCTACGAGCAGTACTTC. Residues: CARSSGRVVYEQYF.

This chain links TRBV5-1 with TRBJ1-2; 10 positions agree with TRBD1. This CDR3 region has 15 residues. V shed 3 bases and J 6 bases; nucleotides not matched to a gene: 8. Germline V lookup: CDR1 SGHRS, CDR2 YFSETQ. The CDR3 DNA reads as TGCGCCAGCAGCTCATTGACAGGGGGCGTCAATGGCTACACCTTC. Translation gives CASSSLTGGVNGYTF.

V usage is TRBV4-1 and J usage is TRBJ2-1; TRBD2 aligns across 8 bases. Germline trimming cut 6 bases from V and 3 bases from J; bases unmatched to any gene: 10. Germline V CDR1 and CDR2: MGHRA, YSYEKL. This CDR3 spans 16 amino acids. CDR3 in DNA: TGCGCCAGCAGATTGGGATTCCTAGCGGGCTACAATGAGCAGTTCTTC. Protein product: CASRLGFLAGYNEQFF.

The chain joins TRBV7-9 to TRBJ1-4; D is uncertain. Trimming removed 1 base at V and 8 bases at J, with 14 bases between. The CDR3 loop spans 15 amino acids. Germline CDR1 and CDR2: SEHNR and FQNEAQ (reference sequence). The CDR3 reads CASSLGRFGEEKLFF. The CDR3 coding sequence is TGTGCCAGCAGCTTAGGAAGGTTCGGGGAAGAAAAACTGTTTTTT.

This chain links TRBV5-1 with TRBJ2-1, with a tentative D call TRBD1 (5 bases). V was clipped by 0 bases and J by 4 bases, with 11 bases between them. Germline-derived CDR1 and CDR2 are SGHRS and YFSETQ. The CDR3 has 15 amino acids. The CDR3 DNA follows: TGCGCCAGCAGCTTGGATGGGGCTCAATACAATGAGCAGTTCTTC. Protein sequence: CASSLDGAQYNEQFF.

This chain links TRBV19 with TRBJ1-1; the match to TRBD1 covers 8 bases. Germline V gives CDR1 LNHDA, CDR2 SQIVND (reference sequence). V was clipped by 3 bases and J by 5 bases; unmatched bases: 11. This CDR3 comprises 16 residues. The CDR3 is CASSMELGQVGTEAFF. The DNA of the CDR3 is TGTGCCAGTAGTATGGAATTGGGACAGGTGGGGACTGAAGCTTTCTTT.

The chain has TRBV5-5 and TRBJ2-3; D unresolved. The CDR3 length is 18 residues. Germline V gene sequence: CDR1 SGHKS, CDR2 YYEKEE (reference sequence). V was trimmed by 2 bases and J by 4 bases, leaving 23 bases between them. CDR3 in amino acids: CASSFGVGGPRRADTQYF. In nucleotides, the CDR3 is TGTGCCAGCAGCTTTGGGGTCGGTGGTCCCCGACGAGCAGATACGCAGTATTTT.

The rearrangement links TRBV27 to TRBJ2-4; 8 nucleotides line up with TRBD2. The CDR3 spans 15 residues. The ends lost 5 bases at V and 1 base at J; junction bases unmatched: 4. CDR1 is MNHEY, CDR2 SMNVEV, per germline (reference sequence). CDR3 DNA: TGTGCCAGCAGTGGGCCGGGGGGGGCCAAAAACATTCAGTACTTC. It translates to CASSGPGGAKNIQYF.

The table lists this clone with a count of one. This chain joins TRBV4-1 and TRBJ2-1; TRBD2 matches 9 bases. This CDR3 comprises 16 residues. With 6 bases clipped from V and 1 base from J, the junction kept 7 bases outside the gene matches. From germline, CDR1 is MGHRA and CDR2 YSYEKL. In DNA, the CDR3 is TGCGCCAGCAGAACCGTTAGCGGGGGATCCTACAATGAGCAGTTCTTC. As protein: CASRTVSGGSYNEQFF.